One sample yielded the 20 T cell receptor beta chains listed below, sequenced in a study of T cells in Graves' hyperthyroidism and ophthalmopathy (dated by TCRdb to the late 2010s). Libraries were built with multiplex PCR. Sequenced on an Illumina HiSeq 2000. The TCR beta CDR3 regions were amplified from the RNA transcripts. A first-round RT-PCR of the TCR CDR3 used the HTBI primer set with the Qiagen OneStep RT-PCR kit. TCRdb cleaned the public reads at Q25 with fastp, built clones with MiXCR and kept in-frame beta chains. Rows are unified per CDR3 protein, each entry keeping the most common DNA and genes. The sample profile shows over 300,000 distinct CDR3 sequences; approximately 15% of them were found once. 9.5% to 12% of the sample comes from the top ten. Sequenced sample: blood. Receptors were obtained from a woman aged 60-75 years with Graves' hyperthyroidism.

This clonotype was detected ten times or more. The chain employs TRBV7-3 and TRBJ2-1; possibly TRBD2 for D (6 bases). Trimming took 2 bases from V and 4 from J, leaving 18 bases between them. From germline, CDR1 is SGHTA and CDR2 FQGTGA. The CDR3 length is 17 residues. CDR3 sequence: CASSLDPRRGRYNEQFF. Here the CDR3 DNA reads TGTGCCAGCAGCTTAGACCCCCGGCGGGGCCGATACAATGAGCAGTTCTTC.

Many counts were recorded for this clonotype. The chain has TRBV2 and TRBJ2-7; 12 bases align to TRBD2. J gave up 5 bases and V 6 bases, and 8 bases lay outside the gene matches. The CDR3 contains 15 residues. Germline assignment: CDR1 SNHLY and CDR2 FYNNEI. This CDR3 is CASRRQTSGRNEQYF. CDR3 in DNA: TGTGCCAGCAGACGCCAGACTAGCGGGAGAAACGAGCAGTACTTC. The whole variable domain, remainder taken from reference TRBV2 and TRBJ2-7, is EPEVTQTPSHQVTQMGQEVILRCVPISNHLYFYWYRQILGQKVEFLVSFYNNEISEKSEIFDDQFSVERPDGSNFTLKIRSTKLEDSAMYFCASRRQTSGRNEQYFGPGTRLTVT.

This clonotype has ten or more counts. The chain links TRBV28 to TRBJ1-1; D uncertain. Germline V CDR1 and CDR2: MDHEN, SYDVKM. The V end was cut by 2 bases, the J end by 4 bases, with 11 bases between. The CDR3 consists of 14 residues. The CDR3 loop is CASSLVGHGTEAFF. The CDR3 nucleotides read TGTGCCAGCAGTTTAGTGGGCCACGGCACTGAAGCTTTCTTT.

There are many counts of this clonotype. The chain couples TRBV27 to TRBJ2-3, with 9 bases identical to TRBD1. The CDR3 length is 13 residues. The germline V gene encodes CDR1 MNHEY and CDR2 SMNVEV (reference sequence). Trimming removed 2 bases from V and 10 bases from J; junction bases left unmatched: 4. This chain's CDR3 is CASSLTRQGAQYF. The CDR3 DNA reads as TGTGCCAGCAGTTTAACCCGACAGGGGGCGCAGTATTTT.

V gene TRBV12-5 combines with J gene TRBJ2-3; 8 nucleotides match TRBD1. V shed 7 bases, J shed 5 bases, and the junction held 8 bases outside the gene matches. The CDR3 covers 14 residues. Per germline, CDR1 LGHNT and CDR2 FRNRAP. CDR3 nucleotides: TGTGCTAGTGCCCTGGACAGGGTTGGAGATACGCAGTATTTT. Protein sequence: CASALDRVGDTQYF. Using reference TRBV12-5 and TRBJ2-3 for the parts outside the CDR3, the full variable domain is DARVTQTPRHKVTEMGQEVTMRCQPILGHNTVFWYRQTMMQGLELLAYFRNRAPLDDSGMPKDRFSAEMPDATLATLKIQPSEPRDSAVYFCASALDRVGDTQYFGPGTRLTVL.

Worth noting for this clonotype: The conserved phenylalanine or tryptophan normally closing the CDR3 is absent here, so this likely arose from a read error. The J gene is TRBJ2-3, the V gene TRBV15, with D possibly being TRBD2 (5 bases). V dropped 1 base and J dropped 6 bases, with 11 bases sitting between them. Germline V gene lookup returns CDR1 LNHNV and CDR2 YYDKDF (reference sequence). CDR3 length equals 14 residues. The DNA for the CDR3 is TGTGCCACCAGCAGAGGTGGTGGCGGGGATACGCAGTATTCT. Translated, it gives CATSRGGGGDTQYS.

This clonotype was picked up many times. This rearrangement joins TRBV5-1 to TRBJ1-4; D is uncertain. CDR3 length: 12 residues. Germline CDR1 and CDR2: SGHRS and YFSETQ. The V and J ends lost 7 bases and 8 bases respectively, with 12 bases between them. The CDR3 DNA reads as TGCGCCAGCGGACGGGCGGGGGAAAAACTGTTTTTT. This codes for CASGRAGEKLFF. Based on the CDR3 plus reference TRBV5-1 and TRBJ1-4, the full variable domain is KAGVTQTPRYLIKTRGQQVTLSCSPISGHRSVSWYQQTPGQGLQFLFEYFSETQRNKGNFPGRFSGRQFSNSRSEMNVSTLELGDSALYLCASGRAGEKLFFGSGTQLSVL.

This clonotype was counted many times. This chain links TRBV9 with TRBJ2-3; D perhaps matches TRBD2 (6 bases). The germline V gene encodes CDR1 SGDLS and CDR2 YYNGEE. V lost 1 base, J lost 3 bases, and 6 bases lay in between. The CDR3 sequence is 13 residues long. The CDR3 loop reads CASSVSGTDTQYF. CDR3 DNA sequence: TGTGCCAGCAGCGTAAGCGGGACAGATACGCAGTATTTT.

This clonotype has just a few counts. V and J are TRBV20-1 and TRBJ2-3; unclear D gene. From germline, CDR1 is DFQATT and CDR2 SNEGSKA (reference sequence). This CDR3 has 15 residues. The V and J ends lost 0 bases and 0 bases respectively, with 10 bases between them. The CDR3 sequence is CSARDLEQSTDTQYF. CDR3 bases: TGCAGTGCTAGAGATCTAGAACAGAGCACAGATACGCAGTATTTT.

In regard to this clonotype: A much larger clone lies a single base off, so this may be a read error. J is TRBJ1-5 and V is TRBV7-2; 7 bases match TRBD1. The CDR3 totals 17 residues. Germline CDR1 is SGHTA and CDR2 is FQGNSA. The CDR3 nucleotides read TGTGCCAGCAGCCTACTCTGGACAGGAGCGGGTAATCGGCCCCAGCATTTT. Translating it yields CASSLLWTGAGNRPQHF.

This clonotype was counted ten times or more. This chain joins TRBV5-1 and TRBJ2-7; a weak D match, TRBD2 (6 bases). The CDR3 covers 14 residues. Germline CDR1 SGHRS, CDR2 YFSETQ. V was shortened by 0 bases and J by 4 bases, with 11 bases between the two germline ends. CDR3 DNA: TGCGCCAGCAGCTTGGCGGGAGATATATACGAGCAGTACTTC. It encodes CASSLAGDIYEQYF.

Remarks on this clonotype: This is likely a read error, given that the CDR3 carries no conserved phenylalanine or tryptophan at its end. The J gene is TRBJ2-2, the V gene TRBV20-1; perhaps TRBD1 as D (6 bases). The CDR3 contains 15 residues. Germline values: CDR1 DFQATT, CDR2 SNEGSKA (reference sequence). Trimming cost V 0 bases and J 4 bases, with 12 bases left between them. The CDR3 DNA reads as TGCAGTGCTAGAGATCGGTACAGGGTCACCGGGGAGCTGTTTTCT. Residues: CSARDRYRVTGELFS.

This clonotype was found many times. This rearrangement joins TRBV18 to TRBJ1-1, with D possibly being TRBD1 (5 bases). V was shortened by 2 bases and J by 3 bases, with 13 bases between the two germline ends. The germline CDR1 and CDR2 sequences are KGHSH and LQKENI. This CDR3 is 15 amino acids long. CDR3 DNA: TGTGCCAGCTCACCAGGGACCGGGACCTACACTGAAGCTTTCTTT. This encodes CASSPGTGTYTEAFF.

The chain is built from TRBV11-1 and TRBJ2-7, with 7 nucleotides matching TRBD1. V gave up 5 bases and J gave up 3 bases; unmatched junction bases: 4. The CDR3 is 13 residues long. Looked up from germline, CDR1 is SGHAT and CDR2 is FQDESV (reference sequence). In DNA form, the CDR3 reads TGTGCCAGCAGCCGACAGGGATACTACGAGCAGTACTTC. Translated, it gives CASSRQGYYEQYF.

This clonotype appeared a single time. A much more abundant neighbour one base away suggests this may be a read error. This chain joins TRBV15 and TRBJ1-4; tentative D call: TRBD1 (5 bases). V gave up 1 base and J gave up 2 bases, with 17 bases separating them. CDR3 length equals 18 residues. CDR1 LNHNV and CDR2 YYDKDF come from the germline V gene (reference sequence). CDR3 sequence: CATSRGGWQGRTNEKLFF. For the CDR3, the DNA is TGTGCCACCAGCAGAGGTGGTTGGCAGGGTAGGACTAATGAAAAACTGTTTTTT.

This clonotype was detected many times. The chain recombines TRBV2 with TRBJ2-3; 11 bases align to TRBD2. The germline gives CDR1 SNHLY, CDR2 FYNNEI. This CDR3 comprises 15 residues. V was pared by 6 bases and J by 6 bases, with 8 bases of the junction left unmatched. The CDR3 DNA follows: TGTGCCAGCAGAGCCACTAGCGGGAGAATGGATACGCAGTATTTT. Translated: CASRATSGRMDTQYF.

This chain links TRBV12-5 with TRBJ1-5; 9 nucleotides line up with TRBD1. The germline V gene has CDR1 LGHNT and CDR2 FRNRAP. V dropped 0 bases and J dropped 3; count of bases not matched to a gene: 6. The length of the CDR3 is 17 residues. DNA for the CDR3: TGTGCTAGTGGTTTGGTAAGCTGGACAGGGGTCAATCAGCCCCAGCATTTT. It specifies CASGLVSWTGVNQPQHF.

This clonotype was detected many times. This sequence joins TRBV2 and TRBJ1-4; unclear D gene. Germline assignment: CDR1 SNHLY and CDR2 FYNNEI. The CDR3 length is 13 residues. With 4 bases removed from V and 7 bases from J, the gap between germline ends came to 10 bases. The chain's CDR3 is CASSGGMGEKLFF. Here the CDR3 DNA reads TGTGCCAGCAGTGGAGGAATGGGTGAAAAACTGTTTTTT.

For this clonotype: A much larger clone differs from this one at a single base, so this may be a read error. The gene calls are TRBV28 and TRBJ2-5; 8 nucleotides agree with TRBD2. V dropped 7 bases and J dropped 0; count of bases not matched to a gene: 7. Germline CDR1 reads MDHEN; CDR2 reads SYDVKM. CDR3 length: 15 residues. The CDR3 is CASTPGGGNQETQYF. The CDR3, as DNA: TGTGCCAGCACTCCGGGGGGGGGAAACCAAGAGACCCAGTACTTC.

This clonotype was counted ten times or more. CDR3 sequence (DNA): TGTGCCAGCTCACGGGACAGGGGTAACACTGAAGCTTTCTTT. Translated, it gives CASSRDRGNTEAFF. The chain is built from TRBV18 and TRBJ1-1, with 10 bases matching TRBD1. V gave up 4 bases and J gave up 2 bases; unmatched junction bases: 1. The CDR3 is 14 amino acids. Germline-derived CDR1 and CDR2 are KGHSH and LQKENI.